The 25 T cell receptor beta chains below were found in one sample sequenced in a study of cytomegalovirus exposure and HLA in healthy donors. In the PCR, 60 Vbeta and 13 Jbeta primers were used. Sequenced by immunoSEQ multiplex PCR; TCRdb stores in-frame clones only, minus some. The sample lists 85,000 to 130,000 clones; about three quarters were seen once. The sequencing sample was made of PBMCs. Receptor source: a woman aged 18-35 years in good health and CMV-seropositive.

The chain couples TRBV4-1 to TRBJ1-1; D is unresolved. With 1 base removed from V and 7 bases from J, the gap between germline ends came to 10 bases. The CDR3 contains 13 residues. The V gene's germline CDR1 is MGHRA and CDR2 YSYEKL. The chain's CDR3 is CASSQVEGVEAFF. CDR3 DNA: TGCGCCAGCAGCCAAGTAGAGGGAGTTGAAGCTTTCTTT.

The rearrangement links TRBV9 to TRBJ2-3; TRBD2 aligns across 8 bases. The V and J ends lost 3 bases and 5 bases, in that order; junction bases with no gene match: 8. The CDR3 length is 15 residues. Germline V gene data show CDR1 as SGDLS and CDR2 as YYNGEE. The CDR3 here is CASSGSGSEVDTQYF. DNA of the CDR3: TGTGCCAGCAGCGGCAGCGGGAGCGAGGTAGATACGCAGTATTTT.

The CDR3: CASSYSWAQETQYF. Written as DNA, the CDR3 is TGTGCCAGCAGTTACTCCTGGGCTCAAGAGACCCAGTACTTC. The chain has TRBV6-5 and TRBJ2-5; D is undetermined. Germline CDR1 MNHEY, CDR2 SVGAGI. This CDR3 spans 14 amino acids. The V end lost 0 bases, the J end lost 2 bases, and 7 bases lay between the germline ends.

This clone was detected a few times. The V gene is TRBV10-3, the J gene TRBJ2-5; 8 bases map to TRBD2. The CDR3 has 13 amino acids. V shed 10 bases, J shed 2 bases, and the junction held 6 bases outside the gene matches. Germline V gene lookup returns CDR1 ENHRY and CDR2 SYGVKD. CDR3 nucleotides: TGTGCCACCGGCGGGGGGCCACAAGAGACCCAGTACTTC. Protein product: CATGGGPQETQYF.

This clone was seen only once. The chain is built from TRBV6-6 and TRBJ2-5, with D possibly being TRBD2 (5 bases). The V gene lost 4 bases and the J gene lost 4 bases, with 10 bases spanning the gap. The CDR3 sequence is 13 residues long. Germline V CDR1 and CDR2: MNHNY, SVGAGI (reference sequence). DNA of the CDR3: TGTGCCAGCAGTTTGTTGGCGGGAGAGACCCAGTACTTC. Its protein is CASSLLAGETQYF.

The chain combines TRBV6-1 with TRBJ1-1; 9 bases are a match to TRBD1. Trimming took 6 bases from V and 5 from J; bases not matched to a gene: 7. CDR3 length equals 14 residues. Germline V CDR1 and CDR2: MNHNS, SASEGT. As DNA, the CDR3 is TGTGCCAGCAGAGCGGGGGACAGGGTGACTGAAGCTTTCTTT. Translated, it gives CASRAGDRVTEAFF.

This chain links TRBV5-1 with TRBJ1-4; D is possibly TRBD1 (5 bases). V was pared by 1 base and J by 0 bases, with 10 bases between. Germline CDR1 is SGHRS and CDR2 is YFSETQ. This CDR3 comprises 16 residues. CDR3 sequence: CASSLTVGPTNEKLFF. The CDR3 DNA reads TGCGCCAGCAGCTTGACTGTGGGGCCAACTAATGAAAAACTGTTTTTT. Full variable domain (outside the CDR3, taken from reference TRBV5-1 and TRBJ1-4): KAGVTQTPRYLIKTRGQQVTLSCSPISGHRSVSWYQQTPGQGLQFLFEYFSETQRNKGNFPGRFSGRQFSNSRSEMNVSTLELGDSALYLCASSLTVGPTNEKLFFGSGTQLSVL.

This clone occurred a few times. The genes are TRBV11-3 and TRBJ2-7; TRBD2 might be the D (5 bases). The length of the CDR3 is 13 residues. V was shortened by 0 bases and J by 3 bases, with 6 bases between the two germline ends. Germline lookup yields CDR1 SGHNT and CDR2 YENEEA. CDR3 protein: CASSLDRGYEQYF. CDR3 coding DNA: TGTGCCAGCAGCTTAGATCGGGGCTACGAGCAGTACTTC.

This chain links TRBV30 with TRBJ1-1, with D unresolved. Germline V gene data show CDR1 as GTSNPN and CDR2 as SVGIG (reference sequence). The CDR3 has 13 amino acids. The V gene lost 5 bases and the J gene lost 2 bases, with 12 bases spanning the gap. CDR3 protein: CAWGRGSNTEAFF. The DNA of the CDR3 is TGTGCCTGGGGGAGAGGCAGCAACACTGAAGCTTTCTTT.

The chain has TRBV7-8 and TRBJ2-1, with 11 positions matching TRBD2. Germline V CDR1 and CDR2: SGHVS, FQNEAQ. The CDR3 covers 19 residues. Trimming removed 0 bases from V and 7 bases from J; junction bases left unmatched: 14. CDR3 sequence: CASSLASGGTSGRGNEQFF. CDR3 coding DNA: TGTGCCAGCAGCTTAGCATCCGGGGGGACTAGCGGACGTGGTAATGAGCAGTTCTTC. Full variable domain (missing parts from reference TRBV7-8 and TRBJ2-1): GAGVSQSPRYKVAKRGQDVALRCDPISGHVSLFWYQQALGQGPEFLTYFQNEAQLDKSGLPSDRFFAERPEGSVSTLKIQRTQQEDSAVYLCASSLASGGTSGRGNEQFFGPGTRLTVL.

This chain connects TRBV28 to TRBJ1-2; TRBD1 matches 9 bases. The length of the CDR3 is 12 residues. Germline-derived CDR1 and CDR2 are MDHEN and SYDVKM. Trimming took 7 bases from V and 7 from J; bases not matched to a gene: 4. As DNA, the CDR3 is TGTGCCAGCACTACAGGGGGCTTTGGCTACACCTTC. Its protein product is CASTTGGFGYTF.

The chain is built from TRBV10-1 and TRBJ2-1; D gene ambiguous. V dropped 3 bases and J dropped 2 bases, with 11 bases sitting between them. The CDR3 consists of 15 residues. Germline-derived CDR1 and CDR2 are WNHNN and SYGVQD (reference sequence). In DNA form, the CDR3 reads TGCGCCAGCAGTGATTCCCCCCAGACCTACAATGAGCAGTTCTTC. It is translated as CASSDSPQTYNEQFF.

This clone was detected a few times. The chain uses TRBV6-6 and TRBJ2-3, with D possibly matching TRBD2 (7 bases). The CDR3 contains 15 residues. Germline-derived CDR1 and CDR2 are MNHNY and SVGAGI (reference sequence). V was pared by 0 bases and J by 3 bases, with 10 bases between. CDR3 amino acids: CASSYSGGRTDTQYF. CDR3 nucleotides: TGTGCCAGCAGTTACTCGGGGGGGCGGACAGATACGCAGTATTTT.

The genes are TRBV7-9 and TRBJ1-1, with 7 bases that match TRBD1. CDR1 and CDR2 from the germline V gene are SEHNR and FQNEAQ (reference sequence). V was pared by 3 bases and J by 3 bases, with 4 bases of the junction left unmatched. The CDR3 extends over 14 amino acids. CDR3 residues: CASSFQGEDTEAFF. The CDR3 bases are TGTGCCAGCAGCTTCCAGGGGGAGGACACTGAAGCTTTCTTT.

This rearrangement joins TRBV10-2 to TRBJ1-1; 8 bases agree with TRBD1. The CDR3 consists of 15 residues. Trimming cost V 4 bases and J 4 bases; bases outside gene matches: 8. CDR1 WSHSY and CDR2 SAAADI come from the germline V gene. The CDR3 protein is CASSVGGQGLTEAFF. For the CDR3, the DNA is TGCGCCAGCAGTGTTGGAGGACAGGGTCTCACTGAAGCTTTCTTT.

V and J are TRBV30 and TRBJ2-3, with 9 bases identical to TRBD2. The V segment lost 3 bases and the J segment 12 bases; nucleotides outside the gene matches: 19. This CDR3 contains 16 residues. Germline CDR1 and CDR2: GTSNPN and SVGIG (reference sequence). DNA for the CDR3: TGTGCCTGGAGGGGTTTGGCTAGCGGGGTCTTCAATCTCCAGTATTTT. Protein product: CAWRGLASGVFNLQYF.

The V call is TRBV9, the J call TRBJ2-7, with 8 positions matching TRBD2. CDR1 and CDR2 from the germline V gene are SGDLS and YYNGEE. V shed 0 bases, J shed 5 bases, and the junction held 10 bases outside the gene matches. The CDR3 totals 16 residues. For the CDR3, the DNA is TGTGCCAGCAGCGTAGGAATTGGCGGGAGGAACGACGAGCAGTACTTC. Encoded protein: CASSVGIGGRNDEQYF.

J is TRBJ2-7 and V is TRBV7-8, with TRBD1 matching over 7 bases. Per germline, CDR1 SGHVS and CDR2 FQNEAQ. The CDR3 extends over 15 amino acids. After removal of 5 bases from V and 3 bases from J, the junction contained 10 bases not matched to a gene. CDR3 sequence reads: CASSVPTGWYYEQYF. The CDR3, as DNA: TGTGCCAGCAGCGTCCCGACAGGGTGGTACTACGAGCAGTACTTC.

This chain joins TRBV29-1 and TRBJ1-2; D is possibly TRBD1 (6 bases). V lost 2 bases to trimming and J lost 0 bases, with 10 bases between them. Per the germline V gene, CDR1 is SQVTM and CDR2 is ANQGSEA. This CDR3 spans 14 amino acids. The CDR3 sequence is CSVEWAGANYGYTF. The CDR3, as DNA: TGCAGCGTTGAATGGGCAGGGGCTAACTATGGCTACACCTTC.

The gene calls are TRBV18 and TRBJ2-1, with 7 bases matching TRBD1. Germline V gives CDR1 KGHSH, CDR2 LQKENI. This CDR3 has 18 amino acids. J lost 4 bases, V lost 5 bases, and 17 bases had no gene match. The CDR3 reads CASSSTTSDRFTYNEQFF. The CDR3 DNA reads as TGTGCCAGCTCATCCACGACTTCGGACAGGTTCACTTACAATGAGCAGTTCTTC.

This clone came up a few times. For the CDR3, the DNA is TGTGCCAGCAGTCCTGGACTAGCGGGATTACACCCCTCCTACGAGCAGTACTTC. Protein sequence: CASSPGLAGLHPSYEQYF. V is TRBV28 and J is TRBJ2-7, with 12 bases identical to TRBD2. Germline lookup yields CDR1 MDHEN and CDR2 SYDVKM. This CDR3 region has 18 residues. The J segment lost 0 bases and the V segment lost 5 bases, leaving 11 bases of the junction unmatched.

V gene TRBV29-1 combines with J gene TRBJ2-1; 15 bases are a match to TRBD2. V lost 4 bases, J lost 9 bases, and 10 bases stayed unmatched. CDR3 length equals 16 residues. Looked up from germline, CDR1 is SQVTM and CDR2 is ANQGSEA. The CDR3 nucleotides are TGCAGCGTTGGGGAGGGACTAGCGGGAGGTCGGGCTGAGCAGTTCTTC. Translation gives CSVGEGLAGGRAEQFF.

A few counts support this clone. The rearrangement uses TRBV27 and TRBJ1-1; 10 nucleotides match TRBD1. This CDR3 spans 14 amino acids. Germline lookup yields CDR1 MNHEY and CDR2 SMNVEV (reference sequence). Germline trimming cut 5 bases from V and 5 bases from J; bases unmatched to any gene: 5. CDR3 sequence: CASSHRQGATEAFF. In nucleotides, the CDR3 is TGTGCCAGCAGTCATAGACAGGGGGCGACTGAAGCTTTCTTT.

The rearrangement links TRBV12-5 to TRBJ2-3; unclear D gene. This CDR3 region has 18 residues. Germline loops: CDR1 LGHNT, CDR2 FRNRAP. The V gene lost 2 bases and the J gene lost 0 bases, with 18 bases spanning the gap. The CDR3 reads CASGLHEFALLSTDTQYF. As DNA, the CDR3 is TGTGCTAGTGGTTTGCACGAATTCGCTCTATTAAGCACAGATACGCAGTATTTT.

This clone was detected only a few times. The J gene is TRBJ2-3, the V gene TRBV5-1; the match to TRBD1 covers 7 bases. Losses at the gene ends were 5 bases for V and 4 bases for J; bases not matched to a gene: 4. The germline CDR1 and CDR2 sequences are SGHRS and YFSETQ. This CDR3 has 13 amino acids. CDR3: CASRATGADTQYF. CDR3 in DNA: TGCGCCAGCAGGGCTACAGGGGCAGATACGCAGTATTTT.